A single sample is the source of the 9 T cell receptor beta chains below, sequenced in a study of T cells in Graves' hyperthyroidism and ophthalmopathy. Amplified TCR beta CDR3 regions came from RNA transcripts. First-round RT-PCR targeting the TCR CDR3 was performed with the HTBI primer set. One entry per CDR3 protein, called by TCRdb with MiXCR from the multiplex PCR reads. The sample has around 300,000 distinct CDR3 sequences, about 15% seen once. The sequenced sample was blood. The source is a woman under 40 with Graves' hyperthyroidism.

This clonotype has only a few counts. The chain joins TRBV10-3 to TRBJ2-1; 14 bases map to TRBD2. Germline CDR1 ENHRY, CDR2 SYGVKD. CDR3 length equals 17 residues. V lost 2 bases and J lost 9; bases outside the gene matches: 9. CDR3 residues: CAISEPGGLAGDSEQFF. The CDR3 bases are TGTGCCATCAGTGAGCCCGGGGGACTAGCGGGAGATAGTGAGCAGTTCTTC.

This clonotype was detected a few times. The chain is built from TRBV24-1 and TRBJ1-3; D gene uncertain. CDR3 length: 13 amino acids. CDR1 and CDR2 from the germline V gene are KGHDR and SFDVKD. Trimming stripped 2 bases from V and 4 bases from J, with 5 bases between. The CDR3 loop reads CATSDSSGNTIYF. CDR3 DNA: TGTGCCACCAGTGATTCTTCCGGAAACACCATATATTTT.

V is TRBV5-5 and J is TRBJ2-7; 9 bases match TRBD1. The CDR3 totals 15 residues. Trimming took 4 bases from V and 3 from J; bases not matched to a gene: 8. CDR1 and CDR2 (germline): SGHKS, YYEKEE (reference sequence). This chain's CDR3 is CASSTGTGYIYEQYF. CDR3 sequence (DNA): TGTGCCAGCAGCACCGGGACAGGGTATATCTACGAGCAGTACTTC.

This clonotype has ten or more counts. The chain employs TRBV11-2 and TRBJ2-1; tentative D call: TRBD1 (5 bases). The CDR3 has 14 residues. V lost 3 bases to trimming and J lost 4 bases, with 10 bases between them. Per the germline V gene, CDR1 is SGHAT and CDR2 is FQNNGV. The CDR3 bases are TGTGCCAGCAGCTTTGGGCAGGGTTACAATGAGCAGTTCTTC. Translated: CASSFGQGYNEQFF.

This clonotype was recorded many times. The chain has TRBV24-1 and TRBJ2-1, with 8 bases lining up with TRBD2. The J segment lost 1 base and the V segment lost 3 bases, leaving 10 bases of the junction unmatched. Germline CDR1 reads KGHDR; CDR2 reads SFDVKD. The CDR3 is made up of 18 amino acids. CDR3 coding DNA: TGTGCCACCAGTGATCTCGGGAAGACGGGAGGGTCCTACAATGAGCAGTTCTTC. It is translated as CATSDLGKTGGSYNEQFF.

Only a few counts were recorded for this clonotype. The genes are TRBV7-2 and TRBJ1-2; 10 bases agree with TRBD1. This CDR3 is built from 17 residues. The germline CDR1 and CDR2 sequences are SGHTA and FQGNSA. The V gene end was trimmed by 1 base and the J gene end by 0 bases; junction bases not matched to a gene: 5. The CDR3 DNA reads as TGTGCCAGCAGCTTAGGCGGACAGGGGGGAGCTAACTATGGCTACACCTTC. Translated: CASSLGGQGGANYGYTF.

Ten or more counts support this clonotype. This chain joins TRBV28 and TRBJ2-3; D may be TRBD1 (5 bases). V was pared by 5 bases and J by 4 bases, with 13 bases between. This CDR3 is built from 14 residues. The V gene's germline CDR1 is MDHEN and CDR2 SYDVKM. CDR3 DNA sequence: TGTGCCAGCAGTGCTTGGGGCGCCGCAGATACGCAGTATTTT. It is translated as CASSAWGAADTQYF.

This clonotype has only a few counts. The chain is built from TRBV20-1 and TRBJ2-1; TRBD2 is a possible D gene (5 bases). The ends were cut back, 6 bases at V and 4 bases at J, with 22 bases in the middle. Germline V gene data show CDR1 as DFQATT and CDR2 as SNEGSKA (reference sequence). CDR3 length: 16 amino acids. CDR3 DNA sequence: TGCAGTGCCTCACCCACGGGAACGACTTTTTACAATGAGCAGTTCTTC. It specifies CSASPTGTTFYNEQFF.

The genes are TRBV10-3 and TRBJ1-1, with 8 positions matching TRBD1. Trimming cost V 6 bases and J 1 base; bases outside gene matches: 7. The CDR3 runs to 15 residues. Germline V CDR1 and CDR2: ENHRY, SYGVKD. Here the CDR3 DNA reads TGTGCCATCAGGGATAAGGGGACAGGGAACACTGAAGCTTTCTTT. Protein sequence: CAIRDKGTGNTEAFF.